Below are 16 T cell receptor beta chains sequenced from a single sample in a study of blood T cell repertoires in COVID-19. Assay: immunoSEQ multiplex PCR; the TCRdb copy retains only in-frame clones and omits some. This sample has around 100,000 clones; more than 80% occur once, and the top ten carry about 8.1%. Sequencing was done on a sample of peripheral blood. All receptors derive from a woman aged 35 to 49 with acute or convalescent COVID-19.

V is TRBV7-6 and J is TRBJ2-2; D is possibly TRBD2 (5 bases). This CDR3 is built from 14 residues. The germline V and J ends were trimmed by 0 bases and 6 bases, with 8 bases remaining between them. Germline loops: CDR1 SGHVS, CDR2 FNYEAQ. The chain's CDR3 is CASSLARAAGELFF. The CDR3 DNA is TGTGCCAGCAGCTTAGCGCGGGCCGCCGGGGAGCTGTTTTTT.

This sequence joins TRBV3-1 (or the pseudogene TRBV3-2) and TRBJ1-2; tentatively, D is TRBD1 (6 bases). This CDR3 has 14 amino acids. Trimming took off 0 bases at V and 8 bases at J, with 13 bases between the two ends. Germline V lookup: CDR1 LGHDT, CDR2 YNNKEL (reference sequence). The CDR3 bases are TGTGCCAGCAGCCAAGACGAGGACAGCACCGGCTACACCTTC. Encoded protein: CASSQDEDSTGYTF.

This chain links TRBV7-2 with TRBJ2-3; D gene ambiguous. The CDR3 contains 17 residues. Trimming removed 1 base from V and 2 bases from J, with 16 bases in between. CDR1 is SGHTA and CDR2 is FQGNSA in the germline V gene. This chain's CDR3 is CASSLGAAAPLTDTQYF. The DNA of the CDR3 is TGTGCCAGCAGCTTAGGCGCGGCGGCCCCACTCACAGATACGCAGTATTTT.

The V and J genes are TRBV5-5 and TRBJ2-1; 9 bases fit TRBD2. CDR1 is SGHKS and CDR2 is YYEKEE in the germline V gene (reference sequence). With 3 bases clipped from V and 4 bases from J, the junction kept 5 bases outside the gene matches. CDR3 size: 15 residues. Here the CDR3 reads CASSSGLAYYNEQFF. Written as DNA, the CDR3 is TGTGCCAGCAGCTCCGGACTAGCGTATTACAATGAGCAGTTCTTC.

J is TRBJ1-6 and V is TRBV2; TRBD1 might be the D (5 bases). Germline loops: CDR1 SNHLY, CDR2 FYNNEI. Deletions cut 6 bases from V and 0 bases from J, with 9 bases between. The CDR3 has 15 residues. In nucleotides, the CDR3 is TGTGCCAGCAGGAAGACAGTCTCCTATAATTCACCCCTCCACTTT. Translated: CASRKTVSYNSPLHF.

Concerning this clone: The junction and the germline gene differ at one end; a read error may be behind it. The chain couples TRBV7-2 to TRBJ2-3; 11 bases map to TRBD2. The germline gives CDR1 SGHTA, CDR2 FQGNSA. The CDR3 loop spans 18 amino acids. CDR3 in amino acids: CASSIAKIAGGSTDTQYF. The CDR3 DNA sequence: TGTGCCAGCAGCATAGCAAAGATAGCGGGGGGGAGCACAGATACGCAGTATTTT. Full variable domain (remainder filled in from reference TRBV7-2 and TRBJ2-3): GAGVSQSPSNKVTEKGKDVELRCDPISGHTALYWYRQSLGQGLEFLIYFQGNSAPDKSGLPSDRFSAERTGGSVSTLTIQRTQQEDSAVYLCASSIAKIAGGSTDTQYFGPGTRLTVL.

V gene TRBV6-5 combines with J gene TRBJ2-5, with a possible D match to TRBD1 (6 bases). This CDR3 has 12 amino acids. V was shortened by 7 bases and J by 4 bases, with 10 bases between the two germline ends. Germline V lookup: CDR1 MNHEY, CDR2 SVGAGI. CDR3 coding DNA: TGTGCCAGCAACCCACAGGGAGAGACCCAGTACTTC. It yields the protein CASNPQGETQYF.

The DNA of the CDR3 is TGTGCCAGCAGTTACTCATCCAGGGCCGAAGGGAACACCATATATTTT. Its translation is CASSYSSRAEGNTIYF. The chain employs TRBV6-5 and TRBJ1-3, with D maybe TRBD1 (5 bases). The CDR3 is 16 amino acids. Germline V lookup: CDR1 MNHEY, CDR2 SVGAGI. Trimming shortened V by 0 bases and J by 7 bases, and 16 bases separated the two germline ends.

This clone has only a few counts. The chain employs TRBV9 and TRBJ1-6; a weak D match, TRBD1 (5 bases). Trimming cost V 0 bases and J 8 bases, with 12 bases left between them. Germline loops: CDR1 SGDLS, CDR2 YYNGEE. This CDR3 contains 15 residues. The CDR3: CASSVASQGYSPLHF. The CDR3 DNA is TGTGCCAGCAGCGTAGCTTCTCAGGGATATTCACCCCTCCACTTT.

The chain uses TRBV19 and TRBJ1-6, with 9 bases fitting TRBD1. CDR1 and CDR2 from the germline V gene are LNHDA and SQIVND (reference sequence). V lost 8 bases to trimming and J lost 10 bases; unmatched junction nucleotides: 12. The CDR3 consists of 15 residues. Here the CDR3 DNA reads TGTGCCAGTCTAGGAACCGGGACAGGGTACTCACCCCTCCACTTT. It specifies CASLGTGTGYSPLHF.

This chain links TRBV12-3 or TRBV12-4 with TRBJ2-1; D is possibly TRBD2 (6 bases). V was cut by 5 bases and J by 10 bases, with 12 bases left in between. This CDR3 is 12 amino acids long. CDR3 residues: CASSRDSKEQFF. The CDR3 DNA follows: TGTGCCAGCAGTCGGGACTCTAAGGAGCAGTTCTTC.

This chain's CDR3 is CSVRETATNEKLFF. The CDR3, as DNA: TGCAGCGTTCGAGAGACAGCAACTAATGAAAAACTGTTTTTT. The chain recombines TRBV29-1 with TRBJ1-4, with TRBD1 as a possible D gene (5 bases). The V gene lost 5 bases and the J gene lost 0 bases, with 10 bases spanning the gap. CDR3 length equals 14 residues. Germline CDR1 reads SQVTM; CDR2 reads ANQGSEA.

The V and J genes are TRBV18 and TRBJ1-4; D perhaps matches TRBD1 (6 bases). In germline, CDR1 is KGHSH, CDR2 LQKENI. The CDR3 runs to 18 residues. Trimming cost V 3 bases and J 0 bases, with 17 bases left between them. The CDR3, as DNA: TGTGCCAGCTCACCCCGCATGCCAAGGGGGACAACTAATGAAAAACTGTTTTTT. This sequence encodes CASSPRMPRGTTNEKLFF.

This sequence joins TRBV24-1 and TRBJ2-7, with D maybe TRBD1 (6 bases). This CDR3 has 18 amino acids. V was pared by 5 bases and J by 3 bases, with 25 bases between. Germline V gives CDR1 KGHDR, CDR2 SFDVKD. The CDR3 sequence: CATSAWGSTGRQDYEQYF. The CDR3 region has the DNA TGTGCCACCAGTGCATGGGGATCCACGGGACGACAGGACTACGAGCAGTACTTC.

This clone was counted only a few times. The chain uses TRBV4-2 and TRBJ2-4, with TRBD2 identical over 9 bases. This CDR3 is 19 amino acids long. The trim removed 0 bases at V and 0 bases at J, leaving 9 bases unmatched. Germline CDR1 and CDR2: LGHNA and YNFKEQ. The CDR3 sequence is CASSQDAGGADLAKNIQYF. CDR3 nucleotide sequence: TGTGCCAGCAGCCAAGATGCGGGGGGGGCCGATCTAGCCAAAAACATTCAGTACTTC.

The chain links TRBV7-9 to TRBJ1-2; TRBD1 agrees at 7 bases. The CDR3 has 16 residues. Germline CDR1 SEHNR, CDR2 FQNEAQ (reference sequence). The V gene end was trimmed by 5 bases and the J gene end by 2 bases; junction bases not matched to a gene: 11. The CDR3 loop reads CASSGRQGLFNYGYTF. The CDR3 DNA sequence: TGTGCCAGCAGCGGACGACAGGGTCTATTCAACTATGGCTACACCTTC.